The 5 T cell receptor beta chains below come from one sample, sequenced in a study of T cells after yellow fever vaccination. From the 5' RACE reads, TCRdb called clonotypes with MiXCR, one entry per CDR3 protein. The sample comprises hundreds of thousands of distinct CDR3 sequences, roughly 8.3% of which are singletons, and 17% rests with the top ten. The specimen comprised PBMCs, sampled 45 days after the first yellow fever vaccination. The receptors originated from a man younger than 35 who received the YFV17D yellow fever vaccine.

The chain couples TRBV5-4 to TRBJ2-2; 11 bases match TRBD2. CDR1 SGHNT and CDR2 YYREEE come from the germline V gene (reference sequence). V trimming: 3 bases; J trimming: 7 bases; junction bases outside the gene matches: 8. This CDR3 spans 16 amino acids. The CDR3 DNA sequence: TGTGCCAGCAGCTCCAGTTCTAGCGGGGGGCACGGGGAGCTGTTTTTT. Translation gives CASSSSSSGGHGELFF.

This clonotype has a count of ten or more. The chain uses TRBV11-2 and TRBJ2-3; 11 nucleotides line up with TRBD2. Germline V CDR1 and CDR2: SGHAT, FQNNGV. The J segment lost 2 bases and the V segment lost 2 bases, leaving 6 bases of the junction unmatched. This CDR3 region has 17 residues. CDR3 residues: CASSLYASGGHTDTQYF. CDR3 bases: TGTGCCAGCAGCTTATATGCTAGCGGGGGGCACACAGATACGCAGTATTTT. Using reference TRBV11-2 and TRBJ2-3 for the parts outside the CDR3, the full variable domain is EAGVAQSPRYKIIEKRQSVAFWCNPISGHATLYWYQQILGQGPKLLIQFQNNGVVDDSQLPKDRFSAERLKGVDSTLKIQPAKLEDSAVYLCASSLYASGGHTDTQYFGPGTRLTVL.

The chain couples TRBV7-2 to TRBJ2-1, with 10 bases matching TRBD2. Germline-derived CDR1 and CDR2 are SGHTA and FQGNSA. With 5 bases clipped from V and 0 bases from J, the junction kept 4 bases outside the gene matches. The CDR3 has 16 amino acids. CDR3 protein: CASSLVAGGSYNEQFF. In DNA, the CDR3 is TGTGCCAGCAGCCTAGTAGCGGGGGGCTCCTACAATGAGCAGTTCTTC.

This clonotype was observed a few times. The J gene is TRBJ2-7, the V gene TRBV12-3 or TRBV12-4; unclear D gene. This CDR3 contains 12 residues. V was shortened by 7 bases and J by 4 bases, with 11 bases between the two germline ends. The CDR3 spells CASTRLGYEQYF. The DNA of the CDR3 is TGTGCCAGCACGCGACTGGGGTACGAGCAGTACTTC.

This clonotype has more than one count but fewer than ten. The chain carries TRBV5-1 and TRBJ2-3; TRBD2 might be the D (6 bases). Trimming took off 2 bases at V and 0 bases at J, with 13 bases between the two ends. The germline V gene has CDR1 SGHRS and CDR2 YFSETQ. The CDR3 extends over 16 amino acids. The CDR3 nucleotides read TGCGCCAGCAGCTTTGGGGGAGGCACTAGCACAGATACGCAGTATTTT. Protein product: CASSFGGGTSTDTQYF.